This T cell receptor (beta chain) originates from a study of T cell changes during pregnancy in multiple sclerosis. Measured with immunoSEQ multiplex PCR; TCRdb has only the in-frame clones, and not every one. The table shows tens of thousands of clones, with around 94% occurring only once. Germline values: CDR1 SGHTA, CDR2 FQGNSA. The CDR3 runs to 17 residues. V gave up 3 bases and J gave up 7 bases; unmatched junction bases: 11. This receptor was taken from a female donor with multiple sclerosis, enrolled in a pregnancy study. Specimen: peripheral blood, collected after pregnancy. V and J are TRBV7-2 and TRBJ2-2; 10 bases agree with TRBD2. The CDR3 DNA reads TGTGCCAGCAGCTTCATTAGCGGGGGGATCCACCGCGGGGAGCTGTTTTTT. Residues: CASSFISGGIHRGELFF.